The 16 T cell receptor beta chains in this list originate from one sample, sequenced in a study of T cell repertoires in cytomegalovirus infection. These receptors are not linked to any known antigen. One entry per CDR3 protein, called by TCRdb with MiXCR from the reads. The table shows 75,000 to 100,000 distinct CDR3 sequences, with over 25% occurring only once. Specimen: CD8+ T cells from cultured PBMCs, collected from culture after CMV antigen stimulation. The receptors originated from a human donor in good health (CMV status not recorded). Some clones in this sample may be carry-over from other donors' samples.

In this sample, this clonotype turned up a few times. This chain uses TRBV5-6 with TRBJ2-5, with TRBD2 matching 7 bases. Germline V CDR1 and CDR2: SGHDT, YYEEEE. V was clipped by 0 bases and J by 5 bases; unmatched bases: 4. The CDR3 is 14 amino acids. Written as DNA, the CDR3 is TGTGCCAGCAGCTTGGCGAGCGGGGTCGAGACCCAGTACTTC. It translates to CASSLASGVETQYF.

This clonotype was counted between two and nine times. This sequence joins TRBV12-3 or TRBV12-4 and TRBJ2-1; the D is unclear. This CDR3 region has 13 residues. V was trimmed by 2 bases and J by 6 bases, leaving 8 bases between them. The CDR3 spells CASSLSPGNEQFF. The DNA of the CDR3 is TGTGCCAGCAGTTTAAGCCCCGGCAATGAGCAGTTCTTC.

The chain's CDR3 is CASSYLPGPVNTGELFF. DNA of the CDR3: TGTGCCAGCAGTTACCTCCCCGGGCCGGTTAACACCGGGGAGCTGTTTTTT. The chain uses TRBV6-2 or TRBV6-3 and TRBJ2-2; no definite D call. Germline-derived CDR1 and CDR2 are MNHEY and SVGEGT. The CDR3 runs to 17 residues. V was cut by 2 bases and J by 2 bases, with 15 bases left in between.

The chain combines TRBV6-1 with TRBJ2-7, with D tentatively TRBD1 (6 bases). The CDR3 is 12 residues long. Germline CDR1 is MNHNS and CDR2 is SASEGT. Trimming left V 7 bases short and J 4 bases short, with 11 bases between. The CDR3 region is CASKQGGYEQYF. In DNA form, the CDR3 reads TGTGCCAGCAAACAGGGTGGGTACGAGCAGTACTTC.

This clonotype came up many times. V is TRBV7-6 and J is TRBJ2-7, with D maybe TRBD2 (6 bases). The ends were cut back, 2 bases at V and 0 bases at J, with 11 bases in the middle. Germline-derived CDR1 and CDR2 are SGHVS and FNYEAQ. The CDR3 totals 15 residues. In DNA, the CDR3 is TGTGCCAGCAGCTTAAACGCGGGAAGCTCCTACGAGCAGTACTTC. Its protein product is CASSLNAGSSYEQYF.

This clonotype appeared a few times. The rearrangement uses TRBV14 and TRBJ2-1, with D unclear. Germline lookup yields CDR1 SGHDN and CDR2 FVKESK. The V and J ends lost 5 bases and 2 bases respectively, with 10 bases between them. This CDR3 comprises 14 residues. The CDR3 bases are TGTGCCAGCAGCTCCGGTGAGGCCTACAATGAGCAGTTCTTC. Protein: CASSSGEAYNEQFF. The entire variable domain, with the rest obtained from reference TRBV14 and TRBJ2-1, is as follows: EAGVTQFPSHSVIEKGQTVTLRCDPISGHDNLYWYRRVMGKEIKFLLHFVKESKQDESGMPNNRFLAERTGGTYSTLKVQPAELEDSGVYFCASSSGEAYNEQFFGPGTRLTVL.

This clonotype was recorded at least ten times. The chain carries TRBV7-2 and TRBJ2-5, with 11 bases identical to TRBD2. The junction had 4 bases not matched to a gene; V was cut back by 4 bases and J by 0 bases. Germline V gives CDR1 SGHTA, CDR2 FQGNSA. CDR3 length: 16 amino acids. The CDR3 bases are TGTGCCAGCAGCTCCCGACTAGCGGGGTACCAAGAGACCCAGTACTTC. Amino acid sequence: CASSSRLAGYQETQYF.

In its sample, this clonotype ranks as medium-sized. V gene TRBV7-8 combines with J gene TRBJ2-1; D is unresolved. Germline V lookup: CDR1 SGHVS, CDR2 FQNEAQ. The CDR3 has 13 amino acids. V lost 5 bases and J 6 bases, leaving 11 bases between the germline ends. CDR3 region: CASSEILGNEQFF. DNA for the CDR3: TGTGCCAGCAGCGAAATCTTGGGCAATGAGCAGTTCTTC. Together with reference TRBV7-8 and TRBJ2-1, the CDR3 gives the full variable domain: GAGVSQSPRYKVAKRGQDVALRCDPISGHVSLFWYQQALGQGPEFLTYFQNEAQLDKSGLPSDRFFAERPEGSVSTLKIQRTQQEDSAVYLCASSEILGNEQFFGPGTRLTVL.

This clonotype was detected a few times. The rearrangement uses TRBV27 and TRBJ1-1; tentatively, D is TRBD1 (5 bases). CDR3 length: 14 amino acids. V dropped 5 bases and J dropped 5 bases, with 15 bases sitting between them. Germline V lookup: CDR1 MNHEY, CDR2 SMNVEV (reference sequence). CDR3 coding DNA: TGTGCCAGCAGTCTTACTCAGGGATGGACTGAAGCTTTCTTT. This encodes CASSLTQGWTEAFF.

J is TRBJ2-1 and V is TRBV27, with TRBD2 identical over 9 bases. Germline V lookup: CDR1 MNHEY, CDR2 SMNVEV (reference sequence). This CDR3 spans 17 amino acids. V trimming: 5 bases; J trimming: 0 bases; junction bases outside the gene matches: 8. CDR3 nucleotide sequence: TGTGCCAGCAGTCCCGGGGCAGCGGGGGGCTCCTACAATGAGCAGTTCTTC. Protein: CASSPGAAGGSYNEQFF.

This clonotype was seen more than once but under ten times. The CDR3 DNA is TGTGCCAGCAGCTCCGGACTAGCGGGGAGGGCCGGGGAGCTGTTTTTT. This translates into CASSSGLAGRAGELFF. The rearrangement joins TRBV5-4 to TRBJ2-2; 12 bases match TRBD2. V was pared by 3 bases and J by 6 bases, with 6 bases of the junction left unmatched. The CDR3 spans 16 residues. Germline V gene sequence: CDR1 SGHNT, CDR2 YYREEE (reference sequence).

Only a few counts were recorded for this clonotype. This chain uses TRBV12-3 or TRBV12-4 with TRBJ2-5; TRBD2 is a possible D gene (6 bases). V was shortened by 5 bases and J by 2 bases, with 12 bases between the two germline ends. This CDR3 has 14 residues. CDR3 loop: CASSRVGLQETQYF. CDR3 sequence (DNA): TGTGCCAGCAGTCGAGTGGGACTGCAAGAGACCCAGTACTTC.

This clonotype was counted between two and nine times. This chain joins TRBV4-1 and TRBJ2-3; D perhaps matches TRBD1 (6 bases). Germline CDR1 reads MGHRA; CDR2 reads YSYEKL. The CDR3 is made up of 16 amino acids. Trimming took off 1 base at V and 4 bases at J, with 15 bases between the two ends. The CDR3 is CASSQVQAGDPDTQYF. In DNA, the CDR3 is TGCGCCAGCAGCCAAGTCCAGGCAGGGGACCCAGATACGCAGTATTTT.

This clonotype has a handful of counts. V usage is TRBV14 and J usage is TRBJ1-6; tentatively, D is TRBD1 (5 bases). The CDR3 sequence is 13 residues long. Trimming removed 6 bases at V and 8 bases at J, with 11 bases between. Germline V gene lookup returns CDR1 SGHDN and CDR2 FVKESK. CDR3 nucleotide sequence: TGTGCCAGCAGTCGGGACCTCTATTCACCCCTCCACTTT. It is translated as CASSRDLYSPLHF.

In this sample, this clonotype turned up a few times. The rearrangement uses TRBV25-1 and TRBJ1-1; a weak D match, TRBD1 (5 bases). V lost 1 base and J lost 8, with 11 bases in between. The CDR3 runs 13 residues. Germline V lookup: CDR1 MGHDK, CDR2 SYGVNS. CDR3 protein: CASSEWGDIEAFF. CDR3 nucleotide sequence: TGTGCCAGCAGTGAATGGGGCGACATCGAAGCTTTCTTT.

The CDR3 bases are TGTGCCACCAGTGATTTCGGGCAGGGAGGCACCGGGGAGCTGTTTTTT. Translated: CATSDFGQGGTGELFF. The chain uses TRBV24-1 and TRBJ2-2, with a tentative D call TRBD2 (6 bases). The CDR3 loop spans 16 amino acids. In germline, CDR1 is KGHDR, CDR2 SFDVKD. Trimming left V 1 base short and J 4 bases short, with 12 bases between.